This entry lists 8 T cell receptor beta chains sequenced from one sample in a study of blood T cell repertoires in COVID-19. Profiled with immunoSEQ multiplex PCR; TCRdb holds only in-frame clones, not every one. There are tens of thousands of clones in the sample; 82% occur only once, and roughly 4% lies in the top ten. Sequencing was carried out using peripheral blood. These receptors were obtained from a woman aged 55 to 70 with acute or convalescent COVID-19.

The table lists this clone with a count of one. The V gene is TRBV7-9, the J gene TRBJ1-2; 12 bases align to TRBD1. The J segment lost 7 bases and the V segment lost 3 bases, leaving 3 bases of the junction unmatched. The CDR3 covers 14 residues. Per the germline V gene, CDR1 is SEHNR and CDR2 is FQNEAQ (reference sequence). The CDR3 is CASSLGQGASGYTF. In DNA, the CDR3 is TGTGCCAGCAGCTTGGGACAGGGGGCGAGTGGCTACACCTTC.

CDR3 protein: CASKRGPATNEKLFF. The CDR3, as DNA: TGTGCCAGTAAGCGGGGTCCAGCAACTAATGAAAAACTGTTTTTT. This rearrangement joins TRBV19 to TRBJ1-4; D not resolved. This CDR3 has 15 residues. Trimming removed 7 bases from V and 0 bases from J, with 12 bases in between. Germline CDR1 is LNHDA and CDR2 is SQIVND (reference sequence).

The genes are TRBV6-2 or TRBV6-3 and TRBJ1-1; 7 bases fit TRBD1. The length of the CDR3 is 15 residues. V trimming: 4 bases; J trimming: 5 bases; junction bases outside the gene matches: 10. Germline-derived CDR1 and CDR2 are MNHEY and SVGEGT. CDR3 coding DNA: TGTGCCAGCAGTTTGACAGGGTCCGGGATGACTGAAGCTTTCTTT. It is translated as CASSLTGSGMTEAFF.

CDR3 in amino acids: CASSPGGGNTIYF. In DNA, the CDR3 is TGTGCCAGCAGCCCTGGGGGCGGAAACACCATATATTTT. The chain employs TRBV4-2 and TRBJ1-3; D perhaps matches TRBD1 (6 bases). The CDR3 spans 13 residues. Germline V gene lookup returns CDR1 LGHNA and CDR2 YNFKEQ. Deletions cut 4 bases from V and 4 bases from J, with 8 bases between.

This chain connects TRBV7-6 to TRBJ2-2; 11 bases are a match to TRBD2. Germline trimming cut 1 base from V and 4 bases from J; bases unmatched to any gene: 11. The V gene's germline CDR1 is SGHVS and CDR2 FNYEAQ. This CDR3 has 19 residues. The CDR3 loop reads CASSLVLAGGPEGTGELFF. CDR3 DNA sequence: TGTGCCAGCAGCTTAGTTCTAGCGGGAGGCCCCGAGGGCACCGGGGAGCTGTTTTTT.

This clone was found once. V usage is TRBV2 and J usage is TRBJ1-2; 8 nucleotides align to TRBD1. The CDR3 is made up of 13 amino acids. Per the germline V gene, CDR1 is SNHLY and CDR2 is FYNNEI. V trimming: 6 bases; J trimming: 5 bases; junction bases outside the gene matches: 5. This CDR3 reads CASSRDRSYGYTF. CDR3 sequence (DNA): TGTGCCAGCAGCCGGGACAGGAGTTATGGCTACACCTTC.

The chain employs TRBV11-3 and TRBJ1-1; 7 nucleotides agree with TRBD1. The CDR3 contains 16 residues. Germline V gene lookup returns CDR1 SGHNT and CDR2 YENEEA. The V and J ends lost 4 bases and 2 bases, in that order; junction bases with no gene match: 10. The DNA for the CDR3 is TGTGCCAGCAGCTCGTCGTGGGACAGCAAAAACACTGAAGCTTTCTTT. Its translation: CASSSSWDSKNTEAFF. Using reference TRBV11-3 and TRBJ1-1 for the parts outside the CDR3, the full variable domain is EAGVVQSPRYKIIEKKQPVAFWCNPISGHNTLYWYLQNLGQGPELLIRYENEEAVDDSQLPKDRFSAERLKGVDSTLKIQPAELGDSAVYLCASSSSWDSKNTEAFFGQGTRLTVV.

This clone has only one observation. The chain recombines TRBV7-2 with TRBJ2-1; tentatively, D is TRBD2 (7 bases). The CDR3 is made up of 16 amino acids. Trimming shortened V by 6 bases and J by 3 bases, and 18 bases separated the two germline ends. Germline assignment: CDR1 SGHTA and CDR2 FQGNSA. The CDR3 region has the DNA TGTGCCAGCAGTAGAGAGGGGGGGCCCGGCTACAATGAGCAGTTCTTC. This sequence encodes CASSREGGPGYNEQFF. Complete variable domain (other parts from reference TRBV7-2 and TRBJ2-1): GAGVSQSPSNKVTEKGKDVELRCDPISGHTALYWYRQSLGQGLEFLIYFQGNSAPDKSGLPSDRFSAERTGGSVSTLTIQRTQQEDSAVYLCASSREGGPGYNEQFFGPGTRLTVL.